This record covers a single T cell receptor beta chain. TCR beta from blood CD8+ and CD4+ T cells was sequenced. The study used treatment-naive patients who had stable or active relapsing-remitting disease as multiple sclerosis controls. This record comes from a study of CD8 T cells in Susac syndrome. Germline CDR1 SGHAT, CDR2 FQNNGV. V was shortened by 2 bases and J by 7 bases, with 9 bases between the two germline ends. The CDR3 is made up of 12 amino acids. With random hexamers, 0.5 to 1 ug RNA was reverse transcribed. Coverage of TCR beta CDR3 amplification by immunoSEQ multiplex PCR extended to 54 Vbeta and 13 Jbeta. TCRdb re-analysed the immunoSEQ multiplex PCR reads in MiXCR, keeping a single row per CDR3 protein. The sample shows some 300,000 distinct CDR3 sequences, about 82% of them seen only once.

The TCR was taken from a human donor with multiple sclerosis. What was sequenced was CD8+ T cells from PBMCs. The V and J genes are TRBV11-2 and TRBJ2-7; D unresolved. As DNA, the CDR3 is TGTGCCAGCAGCTTAAATGGAGTTGAGCAGTACTTC. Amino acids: CASSLNGVEQYF.